These 27 T cell receptor beta chains were sequenced from one sample in a study of spatial heterogeneity in lung cancer. Each CDR3 protein is one row after TCRdb ran MiXCR on the 5' RACE reads. The repertoire consists of approximately 13,000 distinct CDR3 sequences, with less than 15% occurring once and the leading ten covering 35% to 40%. Described time point: sample taken at primary tumor resection. Sequencing covered unsorted whole RNA taken from tumor, nontumor lung or frozen PBMC. The starting material was PBMCs, obtained at surgery. The receptors derive from a male donor with early-stage non-small cell lung cancer.

The CDR3 loop reads CASSTRQGPYTGELFF. DNA of the CDR3: TGTGCCAGCAGCACCCGACAGGGGCCTTACACGGGGGAGCTGTTTTTT. This chain links TRBV21-1 with TRBJ2-2; the listed D gene, TRBD1, was not tested against the DNA. TRBV21-1 corresponds to a pseudogene. The CDR3 has 16 residues.

This clonotype showed up just a few times. This sequence joins TRBV29-1 and TRBJ2-7, with D perhaps assigned TRBD1 or TRBD2 (5 bases each). The V end was cut by 6 bases, the J end by 7 bases, with 16 bases between. Germline assignment: CDR1 SQVTM and CDR2 ANQGSEA. The CDR3 loop spans 12 amino acids. The CDR3 DNA is TGCAGCGTGGGGGAACCCTCGGAGGAGCAGTACTTC. Protein product: CSVGEPSEEQYF.

This clonotype was detected many times. The chain uses TRBV7-6 and TRBJ2-7, with a tentative D call TRBD2 (6 bases). Trimming cost V 3 bases and J 0 bases, with 6 bases left between them. From germline, CDR1 is SGHVS and CDR2 FNYEAQ. The CDR3 extends over 13 amino acids. CDR3 in DNA: TGTGCCAGCAGCTTCGGGGGCTCCTACGAGCAGTACTTC. It yields the protein CASSFGGSYEQYF.

This clonotype was seen a few times. The gene calls are TRBV7-2 and TRBJ1-6; no clear D gene. V lost 5 bases and J lost 7, with 18 bases in between. The CDR3 runs 16 residues. Germline V gene lookup returns CDR1 SGHTA and CDR2 FQGNSA. CDR3 bases: TGTGCCAGCAGCAGACGGGTGGGGAAAGGGAATTCACCCCTCCACTTT. It yields the protein CASSRRVGKGNSPLHF.

This clonotype was recorded a few times. This chain uses TRBV10-3 with TRBJ2-5; D is ambiguous. The germline V gene encodes CDR1 ENHRY and CDR2 SYGVKD. The V and J ends lost 3 bases and 3 bases respectively, with 5 bases between them. The length of the CDR3 is 12 residues. The CDR3 sequence: CAISEGKETQYF. The CDR3 coding sequence is TGTGCCATCAGTGAAGGGAAAGAGACCCAGTACTTC.

The J gene is TRBJ2-7, the V gene TRBV7-9; weak D call: TRBD1 (5 bases). Per the germline V gene, CDR1 is SEHNR and CDR2 is FQNEAQ (reference sequence). The CDR3 is made up of 14 amino acids. The V end lost 1 base, the J end lost 0 bases, and 7 bases lay between the germline ends. The CDR3 coding sequence is TGTGCCAGCAGCTTAGAGGGGATCTCCTACGAGCAGTACTTC. It encodes CASSLEGISYEQYF.

This clonotype was recorded a few times. The CDR3 DNA reads TGTGCCTGGAGTGTCGGACGGACCTATGGCTACACCTTC. Translation: CAWSVGRTYGYTF. The chain links TRBV30 to TRBJ1-2; D unclear. Trimming took off 0 bases at V and 4 bases at J, with 9 bases between the two ends. The germline gives CDR1 GTSNPN, CDR2 SVGIG (reference sequence). The CDR3 contains 13 residues.

The rearrangement joins TRBV28 to TRBJ2-1; tentative D call: TRBD1 (6 bases). The CDR3 consists of 15 residues. Germline CDR1 reads MDHEN; CDR2 reads SYDVKM. V was pared by 1 base and J by 6 bases, with 13 bases between. The CDR3 loop reads CASSLFARQVNEQFF. The CDR3 DNA follows: TGTGCCAGCAGTTTATTCGCCCGACAGGTCAATGAGCAGTTCTTC.

J is TRBJ2-3 and V is TRBV28; 10 bases fit TRBD1. From germline, CDR1 is MDHEN and CDR2 SYDVKM. There are 15 residues in the CDR3. Losses at the gene ends were 6 bases for V and 3 bases for J; bases not matched to a gene: 6. The CDR3, as DNA: TGTGCCAGCAGGGACAGGGGGACGCGTACAGATACGCAGTATTTT. It yields the protein CASRDRGTRTDTQYF.

This clonotype has a handful of counts. The chain couples TRBV3-1 to TRBJ2-7, with TRBD2 matching over 7 bases. The germline CDR1 and CDR2 sequences are LGHDT and YNNKEL (reference sequence). The CDR3 sequence is 12 residues long. V trimming: 2 bases; J trimming: 6 bases; junction bases outside the gene matches: 1. The CDR3, as DNA: TGTGCCAGCAGCCAATGGACTAGCGAGCAGTACTTC. This sequence encodes CASSQWTSEQYF.

The sample holds many counts of this clonotype. The rearrangement links TRBV7-2 to TRBJ2-2; 8 nucleotides agree with TRBD2. The J segment lost 6 bases and the V segment lost 2 bases, leaving 14 bases of the junction unmatched. This CDR3 spans 18 amino acids. Germline CDR1 SGHTA, CDR2 FQGNSA. The CDR3 DNA is TGTGCCAGCAGCTTAAGGGCCGGACTAGCCCGTAGATCCGGGGAGCTGTTTTTT. As protein: CASSLRAGLARRSGELFF.

This clonotype was picked up a small number of times. The chain couples TRBV28 to TRBJ1-1; D unclear. This CDR3 spans 12 amino acids. Trimming left V 2 bases short and J 7 bases short, with 8 bases between. Germline lookup yields CDR1 MDHEN and CDR2 SYDVKM. The CDR3 DNA is TGTGCCAGCAGTTTACGAAGAGTTGAAGCTTTCTTT. It yields the protein CASSLRRVEAFF. Looking up the rest from reference TRBV28 and TRBJ1-1 gives the full variable domain: DVKVTQSSRYLVKRTGEKVFLECVQDMDHENMFWYRQDPGLGLRLIYFSYDVKMKEKGDIPEGYSVSREKKERFSLILESASTNQTSMYLCASSLRRVEAFFGQGTRLTVV.

A few counts support this clonotype. The J gene is TRBJ2-2, the V gene TRBV24-1, with 7 bases fitting TRBD2. CDR3 length: 16 amino acids. The V segment lost 3 bases and the J segment 1 base; nucleotides outside the gene matches: 4. CDR1 KGHDR and CDR2 SFDVKD come from the germline V gene. The CDR3 region has the DNA TGTGCCACCAGTGATGCTAGCGGATGGAACACCGGGGAGCTGTTTTTT. This encodes CATSDASGWNTGELFF.

This clonotype was counted at least ten times. The chain links TRBV4-1 to TRBJ1-2, with D uncertain. CDR1 and CDR2 (germline): MGHRA, YSYEKL. Trimming left V 0 bases short and J 4 bases short, with 9 bases between. The CDR3 is made up of 14 amino acids. The CDR3 reads CASSQDRTVYGYTF. DNA for the CDR3: TGCGCCAGCAGCCAAGATCGCACAGTCTATGGCTACACCTTC.

This clonotype was detected many times. The rearrangement uses TRBV20-1 and TRBJ1-6; the match to TRBD1 covers 9 bases. This CDR3 has 18 amino acids. The V gene end was trimmed by 6 bases and the J gene end by 5 bases; junction bases not matched to a gene: 17. Germline-derived CDR1 and CDR2 are DFQATT and SNEGSKA (reference sequence). The chain's CDR3 is CSARIRDRERVNNSPLHF. The CDR3 DNA reads TGCAGTGCGCGGATCCGGGACAGGGAGAGAGTTAATAATTCACCCCTCCACTTT.

This clonotype turned up a few times. The chain uses TRBV20-1 and TRBJ2-5, with D perhaps matching TRBD1 or TRBD2 (5 bases each). Looked up from germline, CDR1 is DFQATT and CDR2 is SNEGSKA (reference sequence). Trimming took off 6 bases at V and 5 bases at J, with 13 bases between the two ends. This CDR3 comprises 12 residues. For the CDR3, the DNA is TGCAGTGCCCGGGACGCTGGGGAGACCCAGTACTTC. Residues: CSARDAGETQYF.

The chain links TRBV7-2 to TRBJ1-2; D gene uncertain. This CDR3 contains 13 residues. Per germline, CDR1 SGHTA and CDR2 FQGNSA. Trimming pared 1 base from V and 4 bases from J, leaving 7 bases between. The CDR3 nucleotides are TGTGCCAGCAGCTTAGAACCGTTCTATGGCTACACCTTC. Encoded protein: CASSLEPFYGYTF.

This clonotype was seen more than once but under ten times. The chain links TRBV20-1 to TRBJ2-7; D is possibly TRBD1 (6 bases). The CDR3 has 13 residues. Germline V lookup: CDR1 DFQATT, CDR2 SNEGSKA (reference sequence). Trimming cost V 3 bases and J 2 bases, with 11 bases left between them. The CDR3 DNA is TGCAGTGCTAGGGACAGTAGGACCTACGAGCAGTACTTC. This sequence encodes CSARDSRTYEQYF.

This clonotype was observed at least ten times. The chain joins TRBV6-5 to TRBJ1-1, with D perhaps TRBD1 (5 bases). CDR1 and CDR2 (germline): MNHEY, SVGAGI. The V and J ends lost 2 bases and 4 bases respectively, with 11 bases between them. CDR3 length: 14 residues. The CDR3: CASSYTTAGTEAFF. The CDR3 DNA is TGTGCCAGCAGTTACACGACAGCGGGCACTGAAGCTTTCTTT.

This clonotype has at least ten counts. This rearrangement joins TRBV5-6 to TRBJ2-2, with TRBD1 matching over 12 bases. V trimming: 2 bases; J trimming: 6 bases; junction bases outside the gene matches: 2. CDR3 length equals 15 residues. Germline V gene data show CDR1 as SGHDT and CDR2 as YYEEEE. CDR3 sequence reads: CASSFGTGGPGELFF. For the CDR3, the DNA is TGTGCCAGCAGCTTTGGGACAGGGGGCCCCGGGGAGCTGTTTTTT.

This clonotype was seen repeatedly, ten times or more. The chain carries TRBV7-8 and TRBJ2-5; TRBD1 matches at 11 bases. Per the germline V gene, CDR1 is SGHVS and CDR2 is FQNEAQ. CDR3 length equals 18 residues. J gave up 1 base and V 3 bases, and 10 bases lay outside the gene matches. CDR3 in DNA: TGTGCCAGCAGCTTCCGGGACAGGGGGACCCACGTCCAAGAGACCCAGTACTTC. Translation: CASSFRDRGTHVQETQYF.

At least ten counts were recorded for this clonotype. V and J are TRBV20-1 and TRBJ2-3; weak D call: TRBD2 (5 bases). Germline CDR1 reads DFQATT; CDR2 reads SNEGSKA (reference sequence). This CDR3 has 14 residues. Trimming left V 0 bases short and J 4 bases short, with 11 bases between. The CDR3 sequence: CSARDRAGADTQYF. The CDR3 bases are TGCAGTGCTAGAGATCGAGCCGGGGCAGATACGCAGTATTTT.

Many counts were recorded for this clonotype. This rearrangement joins TRBV4-1 to TRBJ2-3, with a possible D match to TRBD1 (7 bases). The V end was cut by 3 bases, the J end by 6 bases, with 16 bases between. The germline gives CDR1 MGHRA, CDR2 YSYEKL. This CDR3 spans 15 amino acids. The CDR3 DNA sequence: TGCGCCAGCAGCCAGGCGGGACAGACCGCGGATACGCAGTATTTT. It yields the protein CASSQAGQTADTQYF.

This clonotype was picked up a small number of times. The V call is TRBV12-3 or TRBV12-4, the J call TRBJ2-7; D possibly corresponds to TRBD1 (5 bases). V was shortened by 5 bases and J by 2 bases, with 10 bases between the two germline ends. The CDR3 totals 13 residues. The CDR3, as DNA: TGTGCCAGCAGTCCCTCCAGGGCCTACGAGCAGTACTTC. This gives the protein CASSPSRAYEQYF.

This clonotype was seen only a few times. V is TRBV4-2 and J is TRBJ2-3, with 10 positions matching TRBD2. The germline CDR1 and CDR2 sequences are LGHNA and YNFKEQ. V trimming: 3 bases; J trimming: 0 bases; junction bases outside the gene matches: 6. The CDR3 covers 17 residues. The CDR3 sequence is CASSQVLAGDSTDTQYF. The DNA of the CDR3 is TGTGCCAGCAGCCAGGTCCTAGCGGGGGACAGCACAGATACGCAGTATTTT.

The chain uses TRBV18 and TRBJ1-4; tentatively, D is TRBD1 (6 bases). V shed 0 bases and J shed 7 bases, with 12 bases lying between them. Germline CDR1 and CDR2: KGHSH and LQKENI. The CDR3 covers 15 residues. The CDR3 DNA reads as TGTGCCAGCTCACCACCGGGGGCCCGGGGTGAAAAACTGTTTTTT. It specifies CASSPPGARGEKLFF.

This clonotype was seen a few times. The V gene is TRBV4-2, the J gene TRBJ1-1, with TRBD1 matching 7 bases. Germline-derived CDR1 and CDR2 are LGHNA and YNFKEQ. CDR3 size: 14 residues. Trimming took 3 bases from V and 5 from J; bases not matched to a gene: 6. Written as DNA, the CDR3 is TGTGCCAGCAGCCATGGGACAGAAGGAACTGAAGCTTTCTTT. Its translation is CASSHGTEGTEAFF.